Presented here are 2 T cell receptor beta chains from one specimen sequenced in a study of OX40 agonist ivuxolimab in advanced cancers. Clones were sequenced by immunoSEQ multiplex PCR, and TCRdb holds only the in-frame ones, with some missing. The sample consists of some 31,000 clones, 80% to 95% of them appearing once. This material consisted of CD4+ or CD8+ T cells sorted from blood, taken in a trial of the OX40 agonist ivuxolimab. These receptors all stem from an adult with an advanced solid tumor such as melanoma, head and neck, liver or kidney cancer.

The chain carries TRBV7-9 and TRBJ2-5; TRBD1 matches 11 bases. Trimming cost V 6 bases and J 0 bases; bases outside gene matches: 6. Per the germline V gene, CDR1 is SEHNR and CDR2 is FQNEAQ (reference sequence). The CDR3 sequence is 16 residues long. In DNA, the CDR3 is TGTGCCAGCAGTTTGGGGACAGGGGGGAACCAAGAGACCCAGTACTTC. It encodes CASSLGTGGNQETQYF.

The chain is built from TRBV5-1 and TRBJ2-7; 7 bases fit TRBD1. Germline V gives CDR1 SGHRS, CDR2 YFSETQ. V dropped 5 bases and J dropped 3; count of bases not matched to a gene: 8. There are 14 residues in the CDR3. CDR3 sequence reads: CASRQGGQYYEQYF. CDR3 sequence (DNA): TGCGCCAGCAGGCAAGGGGGCCAGTACTACGAGCAGTACTTC.